This TCR beta chain was identified in a study of radiotherapy plus CTLA-4 blockade in lung cancer (dated by TCRdb to the late 2010s). The study in broad terms: Among enrolled patients, roughly 17% had an objective response and roughly 30% reached disease control. General findings and caveats noted by the study authors: TCR clones derived from tumors expanded in peripheral blood after treatment with radiotherapy and ipilimumab. Early dynamic changes in blood T cell clones, together with increased serum interferon-beta after radiation, were reported as the strongest predictors of response.

This clone was seen more than once but under ten times. There is no known antigen for this receptor. No clone much larger than this one lies a single base away; base qualities are absent. The study evaluated CTLA-4 blockade (ipilimumab) given together with focal radiation therapy in patients who had chemo-refractory metastatic non-small-cell lung cancer. Libraries were prepared through the immunoSEQ multiplex PCR assay. In its TCRdb copy, this immuneACCESS table keeps in-frame sequences only and misses some clones. Where compared with another copy, unresolved V genes explain less than half of these, and the others have no known cause. The sample table holds 20,000 to 25,000 clones, of which less than 80% were seen once. Approximately 3% of the sample rests with the top ten. The CDR3 measures 13 amino acids from cysteine to phenylalanine. Just the 39-base CDR3 DNA is kept, in frame starting at base 1. The germline V gene provides CDR1 ENHRY and CDR2 SYGVKD. The germline ends are 12 bases apart after V is trimmed by 10 bases and J by 0 bases.

The chain employs TRBV10-3 and TRBJ1-2; a confident D gene designation cannot be given. This receptor was identified in a human donor with non-small cell lung cancer whose response to radiotherapy plus ipilimumab could not be evaluated. The sample here was peripheral blood, taken from a patient treated with radiotherapy plus ipilimumab. The CDR3 reads CATSQNPNYGYTF. The nucleotide sequence reads TGTGCCACCTCACAGAATCCTAACTATGGCTACACCTTC.